The table lists the clone carrying this T cell receptor (beta chain) with a count of one. Its cognate antigen is unknown. This record belongs to a study of T cell responses to AZD1222 COVID-19 vaccine. The length of the CDR3 is 14 residues. V was shortened by 0 bases and J by 6 bases, with 10 bases between the two germline ends. Per germline, CDR1 SGHRS and CDR2 YFSETQ. Study results and limitations: Vaccine-associated CD4 TCRs ranged over spike, dominating at 160-218 and 743-854. Two AZD1222 administrations were followed by greater Spike-specific TCR breadth and depth.

Sequenced by immunoSEQ multiplex PCR; TCRdb stores in-frame clones only, minus some. This sample has about 150,000 clones; approximately 89% occur once, and the top ten carry approximately 4%. Sequences were derived from peripheral blood, sampled on day 0 of AZD1222 vaccination. V gene TRBV5-1 combines with J gene TRBJ2-1; unclear D gene. The TCR originated in an adult in good health. CDR3 nucleotides: TGCGCCAGCAGCTTGGAGTCGTCCACCAATGAGCAGTTCTTC. Residues: CASSLESSTNEQFF.